The 13 T cell receptor beta chains reported below all come from one sample, sequenced in a study of blood T cell repertoires in COVID-19. Only in-frame clones appear in the TCRdb table, and some are missing; sequencing was by immunoSEQ multiplex PCR. The table lists more than 35,000 clones, roughly nine tenths of them singletons. The sequenced sample consisted of peripheral blood. These receptors were obtained from a woman aged 25-40 years in a cohort sampled during active COVID-19.

The chain recombines TRBV3-1 (or the pseudogene TRBV3-2) with TRBJ2-3; 7 nucleotides line up with TRBD1. The CDR3 extends over 14 amino acids. Trimming took 4 bases from V and 1 from J; bases not matched to a gene: 2. Germline V gene lookup returns CDR1 LGHDT and CDR2 YNNKEL (reference sequence). The CDR3 DNA reads as TGTGCCAGCAGCCTCCAGGGGGGCACAGATACGCAGTATTTT. Translating gives CASSLQGGTDTQYF.

The V call is TRBV9, the J call TRBJ2-1; 8 bases match TRBD2. The CDR3 is 16 amino acids. Germline V gives CDR1 SGDLS, CDR2 YYNGEE. Losses at the gene ends were 4 bases for V and 2 bases for J; bases not matched to a gene: 8. CDR3 nucleotides: TGTGCCAGCAGCCCCAGAGGACTAGCCCCCTACAATGAGCAGTTCTTC. Encoded protein: CASSPRGLAPYNEQFF.

The V call is TRBV28, the J call TRBJ2-7, with 10 positions matching TRBD2. The germline V gene has CDR1 MDHEN and CDR2 SYDVKM. The CDR3 consists of 16 residues. Losses at the gene ends were 4 bases for V and 4 bases for J; bases not matched to a gene: 10. The CDR3 loop reads CASSYSVSGRGYEQYF. CDR3 coding DNA: TGTGCCAGCAGTTACTCGGTGAGCGGGAGGGGGTACGAGCAGTACTTC.

This clone was observed a single time. V usage is TRBV11-2 and J usage is TRBJ2-3, with TRBD2 as a possible D gene (6 bases). Trimming cost V 1 base and J 14 bases, with 16 bases left between them. In germline, CDR1 is SGHAT, CDR2 FQNNGV. This CDR3 contains 13 residues. This chain's CDR3 is CASSLVDGEEMYF. The DNA of the CDR3 is TGTGCCAGCAGCTTAGTGGACGGGGAGGAGATGTATTTT.

V usage is TRBV7-9 and J usage is TRBJ2-7; possible D gene TRBD1, 6 bases. V lost 6 bases and J lost 3, with 12 bases in between. The CDR3 runs to 13 residues. Germline assignment: CDR1 SEHNR and CDR2 FQNEAQ (reference sequence). The chain's CDR3 is CASSPRGGYEQYF. The CDR3 DNA reads as TGTGCCAGCAGTCCCAGGGGCGGCTACGAGCAGTACTTC. Using reference TRBV7-9 and TRBJ2-7 for the parts outside the CDR3, the full variable domain is DTGVSQNPRHKITKRGQNVTFRCDPISEHNRLYWYRQTLGQGPEFLTYFQNEAQLEKSRLLSDRFSAERPKGSFSTLEIQRTEQGDSAMYLCASSPRGGYEQYFGPGTRLTVT.

J is TRBJ2-7 and V is TRBV28; 8 bases match TRBD2. V dropped 6 bases and J dropped 6; count of bases not matched to a gene: 13. Germline V lookup: CDR1 MDHEN, CDR2 SYDVKM. The CDR3 consists of 15 residues. The CDR3 region has the DNA TGTGCCAGCAGCCTAGCGGGCCCTGCAGTTCCCGAGCAGTACTTC. It translates to CASSLAGPAVPEQYF.

This clone was counted once. V gene TRBV5-1 combines with J gene TRBJ1-1; D call uncertain. The CDR3 runs 13 residues. The germline CDR1 and CDR2 sequences are SGHRS and YFSETQ. Between the trimmed V and J ends, which lost 0 bases and 1 base, there was a span of 4 bases. The CDR3 sequence: CASSLAGNTEAFF. CDR3 coding DNA: TGCGCCAGCAGCTTGGCAGGGAACACTGAAGCTTTCTTT.

The chain links TRBV6-2 or TRBV6-3 to TRBJ2-5, with D perhaps matching TRBD2 (6 bases). V was shortened by 4 bases and J by 1 base, with 10 bases between the two germline ends. The CDR3 is 14 amino acids. Germline assignment: CDR1 MNHEY and CDR2 SVGEGT. This CDR3 is CASSFGTAQETQYF. The CDR3 DNA reads as TGTGCCAGCAGTTTCGGGACTGCCCAAGAGACCCAGTACTTC.

J is TRBJ2-1 and V is TRBV9; 10 nucleotides align to TRBD2. CDR1 is SGDLS, CDR2 YYNGEE, per germline. The CDR3 sequence is 16 residues long. The V and J ends lost 4 bases and 0 bases, in that order; junction bases with no gene match: 4. The CDR3 here is CASSHPSGSSYNEQFF. The CDR3 coding sequence is TGTGCCAGCAGCCACCCTAGCGGGAGCTCCTACAATGAGCAGTTCTTC.

V and J are TRBV4-2 and TRBJ2-7; 8 bases fit TRBD1. The CDR3 runs 16 residues. CDR1 and CDR2 (germline): LGHNA, YNFKEQ. After removal of 0 bases from V and 6 bases from J, the junction contained 10 bases not matched to a gene. The CDR3 DNA is TGTGCCAGCAGCCAAGATCGACAGGGGACGATGGTCGAGCAGTACTTC. This translates into CASSQDRQGTMVEQYF.

The J gene is TRBJ1-1, the V gene TRBV19, with D unresolved. Trimming removed 8 bases from V and 6 bases from J, with 19 bases in between. The length of the CDR3 is 14 residues. Per germline, CDR1 LNHDA and CDR2 SQIVND (reference sequence). CDR3 DNA: TGTGCCAGTCAGGCCTCGGGGAATCGAGCTGAAGCTTTCTTT. Translating it yields CASQASGNRAEAFF. Supplemented by reference TRBV19 and TRBJ1-1, the full variable domain reads DGGITQSPKYLFRKEGQNVTLSCEQNLNHDAMYWYRQDPGQGLRLIYYSQIVNDFQKGDIAEGYSVSREKKESFPLTVTSAQKNPTAFYLCASQASGNRAEAFFGQGTRLTVV.

Turning to this clone: The sample holds other DNA sequences that translate to the same CDR3. This chain connects TRBV4-3 to TRBJ2-2, with 12 bases that match TRBD2. The V and J ends lost 5 bases and 1 base, in that order; junction bases with no gene match: 14. This CDR3 comprises 20 residues. Germline V CDR1 and CDR2: LGHNA, YSLEER. CDR3 coding DNA: TGCGCCAGCAGCACTCGGCTAGCGGGAGGGCCTGAAAGGAACACCGGGGAGCTGTTTTTT. This encodes CASSTRLAGGPERNTGELFF.

The chain uses TRBV30 and TRBJ2-7; 13 positions match TRBD2. This CDR3 is built from 16 residues. The germline V gene has CDR1 GTSNPN and CDR2 SVGIG (reference sequence). Trimming took 3 bases from V and 3 from J; bases not matched to a gene: 8. The CDR3 DNA reads as TGTGCCTGGAGCCCCTCCCGGACTAGCGGGAGCTACGAGCAGTACTTC. Its translation is CAWSPSRTSGSYEQYF.